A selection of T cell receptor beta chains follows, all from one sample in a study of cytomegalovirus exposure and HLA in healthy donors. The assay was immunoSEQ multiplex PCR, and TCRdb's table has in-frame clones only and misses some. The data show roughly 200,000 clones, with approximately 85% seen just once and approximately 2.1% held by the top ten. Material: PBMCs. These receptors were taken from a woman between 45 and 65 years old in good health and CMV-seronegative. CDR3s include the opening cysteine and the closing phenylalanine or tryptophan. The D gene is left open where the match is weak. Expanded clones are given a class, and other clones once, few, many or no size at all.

cdr3_nt: TGTGCCACCCTGGGAGAGACTGAAGCTTTCTTT
cdr3_aa: CATLGETEAFF
j_call: TRBJ1-1
clone_size: once
d_call: NA
v_call: TRBV28

cdr3_nt: TGTGCCTGGACTTACGGGGGGTCCTACGAGCAGTACTTC
cdr3_aa: CAWTYGGSYEQYF
j_call: TRBJ2-7
clone_size: NA
d_call: TRBD2
v_call: TRBV30

cdr3_nt: TGTGCCAGCACCCAGGGAGGGACAGGGGCTGGCTACACCTTC
cdr3_aa: CASTQGGTGAGYTF
j_call: TRBJ1-2
clone_size: once
d_call: TRBD1
v_call: TRBV6-5

cdr3_nt: TGTGCCATACGACAGGGTTACGAGCAGTACTTC
cdr3_aa: CAIRQGYEQYF
j_call: TRBJ2-7
clone_size: NA
d_call: TRBD1
v_call: TRBV6-5

cdr3_nt: TGTGCCAGCAGTGACGGGACTAGCAATGAGCAGTTCTTC
cdr3_aa: CASSDGTSNEQFF
j_call: TRBJ2-1
clone_size: few
d_call: TRBD2
v_call: TRBV6-4

cdr3_nt: TGCGCCAGCAGCCCCCCGGAGAGAACCTACGAGCAGTACTTC
cdr3_aa: CASSPPERTYEQYF
j_call: TRBJ2-7
clone_size: NA
d_call: NA
v_call: TRBV5-1

cdr3_nt: TGTGCCAGCAGGCCTGGGACCGCCGGGGGCTATGGCTACACCTTC
cdr3_aa: CASRPGTAGGYGYTF
j_call: TRBJ1-2
clone_size: few
d_call: NA
v_call: TRBV6-4

cdr3_nt: TGTGCCAGTAGTATGTTGAGCCAAATGAACACTGAAGCTTTCTTT
cdr3_aa: CASSMLSQMNTEAFF
j_call: TRBJ1-1
clone_size: NA
d_call: NA
v_call: TRBV19

cdr3_nt: TGTGCCAGCAGTCAATATTATTCCGGGACAGGGGCCTCTGAAGCTTTCTTT
cdr3_aa: CASSQYYSGTGASEAFF
j_call: TRBJ1-1
clone_size: once
d_call: TRBD1
v_call: TRBV28

cdr3_nt: TGCGCCAGCAGTATAGACAGGAGGAGAACTGAAGCTTTCTTT
cdr3_aa: CASSIDRRRTEAFF
j_call: TRBJ1-1
clone_size: NA
d_call: NA
v_call: TRBV10-1

cdr3_nt: TGTGCCAGCAGCCCTGGAAGGGGGAATACGCAGTATTTT
cdr3_aa: CASSPGRGNTQYF
j_call: TRBJ2-3
clone_size: few
d_call: NA
v_call: TRBV11-3

cdr3_nt: TGTGCCAGCAGGGTTACAGGGGGCCCCTACGAGCAGTACTTC
cdr3_aa: CASRVTGGPYEQYF
j_call: TRBJ2-7
clone_size: NA
d_call: TRBD1
v_call: TRBV7-2

cdr3_nt: TGTGCCAGCTCACCTCCAGGACTAGCGGGAGGTTACAATGAGCAGTTCTTC
cdr3_aa: CASSPPGLAGGYNEQFF
j_call: TRBJ2-1
clone_size: NA
d_call: TRBD2
v_call: TRBV18

cdr3_nt: TGTGCCAGCAGCTTCGGGACTAGTGTCTACGAGCAGTACTTC
cdr3_aa: CASSFGTSVYEQYF
j_call: TRBJ2-7
clone_size: NA
d_call: TRBD2
v_call: TRBV7-8

cdr3_nt: TGTGCCAGCAGCCAGAACGTACAGGGATTAAGCTCCTACGAGCAGTACTTC
cdr3_aa: CASSQNVQGLSSYEQYF
j_call: TRBJ2-7
clone_size: once
d_call: NA
v_call: TRBV4-2

cdr3_nt: TGTGCCAGCAGGGGCGTTGATGAGCAGTTCTTC
cdr3_aa: CASRGVDEQFF
j_call: TRBJ2-1
clone_size: NA
d_call: NA
v_call: TRBV27

cdr3_nt: TGTGCCACCAGCAGAGCCCCCGGACAGGGTCTCTATAGCAATCAGCCCCAGCATTTT
cdr3_aa: CATSRAPGQGLYSNQPQHF
j_call: TRBJ1-5
clone_size: NA
d_call: TRBD1
v_call: TRBV15

cdr3_nt: TGTGCCAGCTCACCACCGATGGGACAGGGTTTCAATGAGCAGTTCTTC
cdr3_aa: CASSPPMGQGFNEQFF
j_call: TRBJ2-1
clone_size: NA
d_call: TRBD1
v_call: TRBV18